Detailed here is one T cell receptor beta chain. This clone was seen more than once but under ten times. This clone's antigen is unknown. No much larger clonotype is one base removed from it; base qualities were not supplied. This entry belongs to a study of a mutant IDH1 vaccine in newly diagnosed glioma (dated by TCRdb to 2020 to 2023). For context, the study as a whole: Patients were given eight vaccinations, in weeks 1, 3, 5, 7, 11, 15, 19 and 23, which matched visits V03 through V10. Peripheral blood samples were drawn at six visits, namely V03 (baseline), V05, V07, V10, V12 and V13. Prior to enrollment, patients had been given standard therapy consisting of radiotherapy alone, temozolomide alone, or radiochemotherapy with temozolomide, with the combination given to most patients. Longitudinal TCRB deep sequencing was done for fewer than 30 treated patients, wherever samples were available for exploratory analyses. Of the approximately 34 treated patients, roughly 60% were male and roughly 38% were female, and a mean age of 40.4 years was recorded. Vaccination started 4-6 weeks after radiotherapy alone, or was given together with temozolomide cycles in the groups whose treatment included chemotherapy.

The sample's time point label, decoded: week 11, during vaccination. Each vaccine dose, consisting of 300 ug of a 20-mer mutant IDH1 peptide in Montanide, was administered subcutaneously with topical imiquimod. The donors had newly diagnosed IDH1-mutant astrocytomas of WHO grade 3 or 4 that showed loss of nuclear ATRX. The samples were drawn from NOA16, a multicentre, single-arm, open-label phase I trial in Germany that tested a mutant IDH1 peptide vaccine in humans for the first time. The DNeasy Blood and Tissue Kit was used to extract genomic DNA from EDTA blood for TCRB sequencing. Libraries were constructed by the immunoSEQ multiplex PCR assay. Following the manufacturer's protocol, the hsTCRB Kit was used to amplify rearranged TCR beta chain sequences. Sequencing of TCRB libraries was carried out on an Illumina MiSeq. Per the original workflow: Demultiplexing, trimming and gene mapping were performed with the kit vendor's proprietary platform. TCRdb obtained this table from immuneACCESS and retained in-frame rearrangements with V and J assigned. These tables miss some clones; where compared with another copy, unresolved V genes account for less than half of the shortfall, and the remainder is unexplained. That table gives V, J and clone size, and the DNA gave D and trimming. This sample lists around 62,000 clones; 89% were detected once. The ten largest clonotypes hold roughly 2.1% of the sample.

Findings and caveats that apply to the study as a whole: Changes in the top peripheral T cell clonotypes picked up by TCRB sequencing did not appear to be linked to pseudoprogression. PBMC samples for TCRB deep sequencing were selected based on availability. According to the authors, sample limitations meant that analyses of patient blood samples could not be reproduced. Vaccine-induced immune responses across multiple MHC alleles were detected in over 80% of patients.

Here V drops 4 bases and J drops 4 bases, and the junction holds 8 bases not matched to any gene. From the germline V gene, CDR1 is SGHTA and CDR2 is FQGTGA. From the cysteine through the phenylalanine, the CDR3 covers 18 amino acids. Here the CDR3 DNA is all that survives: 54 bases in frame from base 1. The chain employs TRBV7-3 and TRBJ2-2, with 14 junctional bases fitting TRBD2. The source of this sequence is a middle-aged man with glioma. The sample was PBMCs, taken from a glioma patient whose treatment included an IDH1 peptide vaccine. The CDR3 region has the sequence CASSSTSGRARGTGELFF. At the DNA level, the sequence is TGTGCCAGCAGCTCGACTAGCGGGAGGGCGCGTGGCACCGGGGAGCTGTTTTTT.